This T cell receptor beta chain was captured in a study of response to subunit inactivated influenza vaccine (dated by TCRdb to between 2018 and 2020). The study in broad terms: The study used deep quantitative T cell receptor repertoire profiling to track responses to a trivalent subunit inactivated influenza vaccine. Summary of the overall study and its limitations: According to the authors, only a limited number of new T cells may be recruited by each seasonal influenza vaccination.

Clipping removes 5 bases from V and 7 bases from J, with 10 as the unmatched junction base count. Via the germline V gene, CDR1 is SGHTA and CDR2 FQGNSA. The cysteine opens and the phenylalanine closes a CDR3 of 16 amino acids. This entry keeps only the CDR3 DNA: 48 bases, framed from base 1. The library was built by means of RT-PCR. Sequencing was performed on an Illumina HiSeq 2500. Through fastp at Q25 and MiXCR, TCRdb rebuilt clones from the public reads, retaining in-frame beta chains. Rows are unified per CDR3 protein, each entry keeping the most common DNA and genes. Present in this sample are around 750,000 distinct CDR3 sequences, less than 25% of which were seen just once. The top ten clones comprise approximately 10% of the sample. A note on this clonotype: The clone's antigen remains unknown. Per-base qualities were not stored, and no clone one base away is much larger.

The sequences come from PBMCs from blood, collected roughly 5 days after vaccination. The origin of this receptor is a man in his fifties who received an inactivated influenza vaccine. Donor details come from another sample of the same person, matched by shared clones. In this chain, TRBV7-2 is recombined with TRBJ2-1, and 11 junction bases match TRBD2. The nucleotides are TGTGCCAGCAGCACCAGCTGGCTAGCGGGAGGTAATGAGCAGTTCTTC. Its coded protein is CASSTSWLAGGNEQFF.